One and the same sample provided the 2 T cell receptor beta chains below, sequenced in a study of blood T cell repertoires in COVID-19. The data were produced by immunoSEQ multiplex PCR, yet TCRdb's version contains in-frame clones alone and is incomplete. The sample carries about 370,000 clones, about 89% recorded once. Sequenced input: PBMCs or T cells enriched from blood (not recorded which). Receptors were obtained from a woman aged 35 to 49 who had been exposed to COVID-19.

The CDR3 spells CASSSRLATGELFF. As DNA, the CDR3 is TGTGCCAGCAGTTCCCGACTAGCGACCGGGGAGCTGTTTTTT. The gene calls are TRBV27 and TRBJ2-2; 8 nucleotides agree with TRBD2. V lost 4 bases to trimming and J lost 5 bases; unmatched junction nucleotides: 3. CDR1 and CDR2 (germline): MNHEY, SMNVEV (reference sequence). The CDR3 contains 14 residues.

The chain couples TRBV10-2 to TRBJ1-1, with no clear D. The germline gives CDR1 WSHSY, CDR2 SAAADI. With 4 bases removed from V and 4 bases from J, the gap between germline ends came to 4 bases. The length of the CDR3 is 11 residues. CDR3: CASSVGTEAFF. The DNA of the CDR3 is TGCGCCAGCAGTGTCGGCACTGAAGCTTTCTTT.